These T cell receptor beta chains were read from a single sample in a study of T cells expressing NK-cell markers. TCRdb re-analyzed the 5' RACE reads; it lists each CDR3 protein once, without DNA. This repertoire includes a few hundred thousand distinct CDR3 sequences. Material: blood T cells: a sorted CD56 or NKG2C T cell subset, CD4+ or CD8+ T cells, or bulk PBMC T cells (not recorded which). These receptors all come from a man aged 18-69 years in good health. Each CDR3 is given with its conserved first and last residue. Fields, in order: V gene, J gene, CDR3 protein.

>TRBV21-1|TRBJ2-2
CASSKAWRADTGELFF
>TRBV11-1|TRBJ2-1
CASSLVVGLAGGPYNEQFF
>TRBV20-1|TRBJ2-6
CSASDREVTNVLTF
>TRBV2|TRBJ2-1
CASSGGSNNEQFF
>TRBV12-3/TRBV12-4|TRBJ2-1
CASSPKLRGDNEQFF
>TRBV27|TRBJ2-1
CASSLVSGNEQFF
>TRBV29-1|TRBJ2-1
CSVERWSEQFF
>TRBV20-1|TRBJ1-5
CSARPWGGSNQPQHF
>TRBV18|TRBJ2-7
CASSESGQGYEQYF
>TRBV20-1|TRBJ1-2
CSVRGAANYGYTF
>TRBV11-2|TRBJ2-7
CASSRGGLANLGEQYF
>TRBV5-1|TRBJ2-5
CASSWRVDRHQETQYF
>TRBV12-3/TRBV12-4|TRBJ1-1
CASSPGQGRTEAFF
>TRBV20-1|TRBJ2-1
CSSPLEGYNEQFF
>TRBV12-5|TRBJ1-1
CASGDRQGSEAFF
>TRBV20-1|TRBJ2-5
CSASLMGLAVETQYF